The 18 T cell receptor beta chains below come from one sample, sequenced in a study of shared clonotypes between healthy human individuals. Profiling relied on immunoSEQ multiplex PCR, and the TCRdb table lists in-frame clones only, not all of them. The sample consists of some 1 million clones, 60% to 80% of them appearing once. What was sequenced was memory CD4+ T cells sorted from blood. The subset was: CD45RA-negative fraction. These receptors were obtained from a man between 18 and 29 years old in good health.

This rearrangement joins TRBV5-1 to TRBJ2-5; the D gene is possibly TRBD1 (6 bases). V was clipped by 4 bases and J by 1 base, with 14 bases between them. The CDR3 consists of 15 residues. Germline V gives CDR1 SGHRS, CDR2 YFSETQ. CDR3 coding DNA: TGCGCCAGCAGCGGAGGATACAGGGTCCAAGAGACCCAGTACTTC. It codes for CASSGGYRVQETQYF.

The chain carries TRBV6-5 and TRBJ1-1; D not resolved. The CDR3 is 14 residues long. V lost 2 bases and J lost 1, with 8 bases in between. CDR1 and CDR2 (germline): MNHEY, SVGAGI. Here the CDR3 reads CASSYGLGNTEAFF. The CDR3 DNA is TGTGCCAGCAGTTACGGACTTGGGAACACTGAAGCTTTCTTT.

The chain has TRBV5-6 and TRBJ2-2; 7 bases match TRBD1. This CDR3 contains 16 residues. Per germline, CDR1 SGHDT and CDR2 YYEEEE. V was clipped by 3 bases and J by 7 bases; unmatched bases: 12. In nucleotides, the CDR3 is TGTGCCAGCAGCTGGCGACAGGGCTTTAGGAACGGGGAGCTGTTTTTT. Protein: CASSWRQGFRNGELFF.

This chain joins TRBV6-6 and TRBJ1-1, with D perhaps matching TRBD1 (5 bases). V lost 6 bases to trimming and J lost 4 bases, with 9 bases between them. The CDR3 consists of 12 residues. Looked up from germline, CDR1 is MNHNY and CDR2 is SVGAGI (reference sequence). CDR3: CASSWGGTEAFF. CDR3 in DNA: TGTGCCAGCAGCTGGGGCGGCACTGAAGCTTTCTTT.

Only one count was recorded for this clone. The V and J genes are TRBV9 and TRBJ2-1; D might be TRBD2 (6 bases). V lost 2 bases and J 0 bases, leaving 12 bases between the germline ends. This CDR3 has 16 residues. Germline V lookup: CDR1 SGDLS, CDR2 YYNGEE. CDR3 amino acids: CASSVLAHSSYNEQFF. CDR3 in DNA: TGTGCCAGCAGCGTCCTAGCGCACAGCTCCTACAATGAGCAGTTCTTC.

The V gene is TRBV6-5, the J gene TRBJ2-7; 8 bases align to TRBD2. The CDR3 runs to 15 residues. Per germline, CDR1 MNHEY and CDR2 SVGAGI. After removal of 8 bases from V and 7 bases from J, the junction contained 16 bases not matched to a gene. CDR3 nucleotides: TGTGCCAGCCACCGGGGGACTAGTGGGGGCCGGGAGCAGTACTTC. Its translation: CASHRGTSGGREQYF.

The chain joins TRBV7-8 to TRBJ2-5, with D hard to call. The CDR3 is 14 residues long. Trimming left V 8 bases short and J 2 bases short, with 15 bases between. Germline CDR1 and CDR2: SGHVS and FQNEAQ. DNA for the CDR3: TGTGCCAGCGTACCGTCGCAGAAACAAGAGACCCAGTACTTC. It encodes CASVPSQKQETQYF.

This chain uses TRBV6-5 with TRBJ2-5; perhaps TRBD2 as D (7 bases). The J call may not be correct, given that the DNA end is closer to TRBJ2-7. The CDR3 extends over 13 amino acids. CDR1 is MNHEY and CDR2 is SVGAGI in the germline V gene. CDR3 nucleotide sequence: TGTGCCAGCGGGAGGGGGGTTACCAACGAGCAGTACTTC. It specifies CASGRGVTNEQYF.

The sample holds one count of this clone. The chain joins TRBV5-4 to TRBJ2-7; 7 bases agree with TRBD2. Germline V gives CDR1 SGHNT, CDR2 YYREEE (reference sequence). This CDR3 is built from 14 residues. J was trimmed by 6 bases and V by 4 bases; bases with no gene match: 10. The CDR3 sequence: CASSRRLAGGEQYF. CDR3 DNA sequence: TGTGCCAGCAGCCGGAGACTAGCCGGAGGCGAGCAGTACTTC.

This clone was counted a few times. The J gene is TRBJ2-7, the V gene TRBV10-2, with D perhaps matching TRBD1 (5 bases). Trimming shortened V by 5 bases and J by 7 bases, and 15 bases separated the two germline ends. Germline V gene sequence: CDR1 WSHSY, CDR2 SAAADI. CDR3 length: 13 residues. The CDR3 loop reads CASSQGRLGEQYF. The CDR3 region has the DNA TGCGCCAGCAGTCAGGGCAGGCTGGGAGAGCAGTACTTC.

The chain recombines TRBV27 with TRBJ2-5, with 8 bases matching TRBD1. Trimming removed 8 bases from V and 6 bases from J; junction bases left unmatched: 11. The CDR3 consists of 14 residues. Germline assignment: CDR1 MNHEY and CDR2 SMNVEV (reference sequence). In DNA form, the CDR3 reads TGTGCCAGCTTCCTTCAGGGGGCACCCAAGACCCAGTACTTC. Encoded protein: CASFLQGAPKTQYF.

The rearrangement uses TRBV6-6 and TRBJ2-5; TRBD2 aligns across 9 bases. The CDR3 runs to 14 residues. Unmatched junction bases numbered 7, after V lost 7 bases and J lost 4 bases. Germline values: CDR1 MNHNY, CDR2 SVGAGI (reference sequence). CDR3 DNA sequence: TGTGCCAGCAAAAGTGCGGGGGGGGTAGAGACCCAGTACTTC. Residues: CASKSAGGVETQYF.

V and J are TRBV7-2 and TRBJ2-3; D uncertain. Per the germline V gene, CDR1 is SGHTA and CDR2 is FQGNSA. The ends were cut back, 2 bases at V and 6 bases at J, with 18 bases in the middle. The CDR3 is made up of 16 amino acids. CDR3 sequence reads: CASSLFNSAPSDTQYF. The CDR3 nucleotides read TGTGCCAGCAGCTTATTTAATAGTGCTCCTTCGGATACGCAGTATTTT.

Only a few counts were recorded for this clone. This chain joins TRBV5-5 and TRBJ2-6; D not resolved. The ends were cut back, 2 bases at V and 0 bases at J, with 12 bases in the middle. The CDR3 sequence is 17 residues long. Germline V gene lookup returns CDR1 SGHKS and CDR2 YYEKEE (reference sequence). DNA for the CDR3: TGTGCCAGCAGCTTAGGTAGTTCTGGCTCTGGGGCCAACGTCCTGACTTTC. It specifies CASSLGSSGSGANVLTF.

This rearrangement joins TRBV10-3 to TRBJ1-2; tentatively, D is TRBD1 (5 bases). CDR3 length equals 13 residues. Germline V gives CDR1 ENHRY, CDR2 SYGVKD. V was shortened by 10 bases and J by 3 bases, with 15 bases between the two germline ends. The CDR3 nucleotides are TGTGCCACCTTCGCCCCCAGGGACTATGGCTACACCTTC. This encodes CATFAPRDYGYTF.

The chain carries TRBV10-3 and TRBJ1-6; the D gene is possibly TRBD1 (6 bases). V was trimmed by 6 bases and J by 6 bases, leaving 12 bases between them. This CDR3 contains 14 residues. Germline CDR1 and CDR2: ENHRY and SYGVKD. CDR3 sequence: CAISTGKGNSPLHF. The CDR3 DNA is TGTGCCATCAGCACAGGGAAGGGTAATTCACCCCTCCACTTT.

To note about this clone: It may be a read error: a sequence one base away is much more abundant. This sample also contains other DNA sequences that code for the same CDR3. The V and J genes are TRBV11-2 and TRBJ2-5; the D is unclear. With 4 bases removed from V and 2 bases from J, the gap between germline ends came to 2 bases. CDR3 length equals 11 residues. Germline V gene lookup returns CDR1 SGHAT and CDR2 FQNNGV. The CDR3 loop reads CASSSQETQYF. Here the CDR3 DNA reads TGTGCCAGCAGCTCGCAAGAGACCCAGTACTTC.

This chain links TRBV2 with TRBJ2-7; 8 nucleotides line up with TRBD1. CDR3 length: 14 residues. Trimming at V came to 8 bases and at J to 2 bases, leaving 8 bases not matched to a gene. Germline CDR1 SNHLY, CDR2 FYNNEI. CDR3 sequence reads: CASSRTGTTYEQYF. DNA of the CDR3: TGTGCCAGCTCTAGGACAGGGACCACCTACGAGCAGTACTTC.